These 16 T cell receptor beta chains were sequenced from one sample in a study of CD8 T cells in Susac syndrome. Random hexamers were used to reverse transcribe 0.5 to 1 ug of RNA. MiXCR, applied by TCRdb to the immunoSEQ multiplex PCR reads, yields one record per CDR3 protein. The repertoire has 170,000 or so distinct CDR3 sequences, 94% of them found once; the top ten carry around 0.11%. The sequencing input was CD4+ T cells from PBMCs. The receptors were gathered from a human donor with Susac syndrome.

The chain joins TRBV4-1 to TRBJ1-4; 8 nucleotides agree with TRBD1. Germline loops: CDR1 MGHRA, CDR2 YSYEKL. The CDR3 is made up of 15 amino acids. Trimming at V came to 4 bases and at J to 6 bases, leaving 7 bases not matched to a gene. CDR3 nucleotide sequence: TGCGCCAGCAGCCCGGACAGGGAGAAGGATGAAAAACTGTTTTTT. It is translated as CASSPDREKDEKLFF.

The chain joins TRBV12-3 or TRBV12-4 to TRBJ1-1; no definite D call. CDR3 length: 13 amino acids. V gave up 1 base and J gave up 0 bases, with 3 bases separating them. CDR3 sequence: CASSLGLNTEAFF. The CDR3 DNA reads as TGTGCCAGCAGTTTAGGGTTGAACACTGAAGCTTTCTTT.

The genes are TRBV7-2 and TRBJ1-5; D unclear. The CDR3 length is 12 residues. Deletions cut 5 bases from V and 7 bases from J, with 9 bases between. Per the germline V gene, CDR1 is SGHTA and CDR2 is FQGNSA. The CDR3 here is CASSERNQPQHF. CDR3 in DNA: TGTGCCAGCAGCGAACGTAACCAGCCCCAGCATTTT.

The rearrangement links TRBV6-5 to TRBJ2-2; tentative D call: TRBD2 (6 bases). V was trimmed by 7 bases and J by 6 bases, leaving 18 bases between them. Per germline, CDR1 MNHEY and CDR2 SVGAGI. CDR3 length: 15 amino acids. DNA of the CDR3: TGTGCCAGCACCAACCCACACCGGGAGTCCGGGGAGCTGTTTTTT. It yields the protein CASTNPHRESGELFF.

The chain employs TRBV7-9 and TRBJ2-1; 8 bases agree with TRBD1. Trimming cost V 2 bases and J 4 bases; bases outside gene matches: 4. The germline CDR1 and CDR2 sequences are SEHNR and FQNEAQ (reference sequence). The CDR3 extends over 15 amino acids. The CDR3 DNA follows: TGTGCCAGCAGCTTAAACGGACAGGGTTACAATGAGCAGTTCTTC. Its protein is CASSLNGQGYNEQFF.

The chain uses TRBV20-1 and TRBJ2-5, with 8 bases aligning to TRBD1. Germline values: CDR1 DFQATT, CDR2 SNEGSKA (reference sequence). This CDR3 is 13 amino acids long. V gave up 5 bases and J gave up 5 bases; unmatched junction bases: 7. The CDR3 reads CSAPNRGLETQYF. The CDR3 DNA follows: TGCAGTGCTCCAAACAGGGGGTTGGAGACCCAGTACTTC.

DNA of the CDR3: TGTGCCTGGAGTGTACGGGTGGGGGAGAGCAATCAGCCCCAGCATTTT. Protein product: CAWSVRVGESNQPQHF. The chain uses TRBV30 and TRBJ1-5; D is perhaps TRBD1 (5 bases). Germline V lookup: CDR1 GTSNPN, CDR2 SVGIG (reference sequence). The length of the CDR3 is 16 residues. Deletions cut 0 bases from V and 1 base from J, with 13 bases between. Based on the CDR3 plus reference TRBV30 and TRBJ1-5, the full variable domain is SQTIHQWPATLVQPVGSPLSLECTVEGTSNPNLYWYRQAAGRGLQLLFYSVGIGQISSEVPQNLSASRPQDRQFILSSKKLLLSDSGFYLCAWSVRVGESNQPQHFGDGTRLSIL.

The V gene is TRBV16, the J gene TRBJ1-1, with D possibly matching TRBD1 (6 bases). V was trimmed by 4 bases and J by 0 bases, leaving 12 bases between them. The germline V gene encodes CDR1 KGHSY and CDR2 FQNENV. The CDR3 loop spans 15 amino acids. The CDR3 DNA reads as TGTGCCAGCAGCCCTTTACAGGGTATGAACACTGAAGCTTTCTTT. Encoded protein: CASSPLQGMNTEAFF.

The chain recombines TRBV2 with TRBJ1-6; D might be TRBD1 (5 bases). Trimming pared 7 bases from V and 14 bases from J, leaving 15 bases between. Looked up from germline, CDR1 is SNHLY and CDR2 is FYNNEI. This CDR3 is 12 amino acids long. The CDR3 is CASKTDGASLHF. The CDR3 nucleotides are TGTGCCAGCAAAACGGACGGGGCTTCCCTCCACTTT.

This clonotype was seen more than once but under ten times. The chain joins TRBV20-1 to TRBJ1-5; perhaps TRBD1 as D (5 bases). Germline V gene lookup returns CDR1 DFQATT and CDR2 SNEGSKA (reference sequence). The CDR3 contains 13 residues. V lost 3 bases and J 2 bases, leaving 8 bases between the germline ends. The CDR3 sequence: CSARGGGNQPQHF. CDR3 in DNA: TGCAGTGCTAGGGGGGGAGGCAATCAGCCCCAGCATTTT.

V and J are TRBV6-5 and TRBJ1-6, with 7 nucleotides matching TRBD1. J lost 7 bases, V lost 8 bases, and 11 bases had no gene match. From germline, CDR1 is MNHEY and CDR2 SVGAGI. The CDR3 contains 15 residues. Here the CDR3 reads CASGPRDRSNSPLHF. CDR3 nucleotides: TGTGCCAGCGGGCCCCGGGACAGAAGCAATTCACCCCTCCACTTT.

V usage is TRBV20-1 and J usage is TRBJ1-2, with 11 nucleotides matching TRBD1. Germline V gives CDR1 DFQATT, CDR2 SNEGSKA (reference sequence). The CDR3 contains 16 residues. V shed 6 bases and J 7 bases; nucleotides not matched to a gene: 16. CDR3 amino acids: CSAHLGGTGGFGGYTF. DNA of the CDR3: TGCAGTGCCCACCTCGGGGGGACAGGGGGTTTTGGTGGCTACACCTTC.

The chain joins TRBV9 to TRBJ2-2, with unresolved D. Trimming left V 0 bases short and J 2 bases short, with 5 bases between. Germline V CDR1 and CDR2: SGDLS, YYNGEE. The CDR3 spans 14 residues. Here the CDR3 DNA reads TGTGCCAGCAGCGTAGGAGCTAACACCGGGGAGCTGTTTTTT. Residues: CASSVGANTGELFF.

V is TRBV18 and J is TRBJ1-1, with 7 bases identical to TRBD1. J gave up 7 bases and V 2 bases, and 7 bases lay outside the gene matches. Germline V lookup: CDR1 KGHSH, CDR2 LQKENI. There are 14 residues in the CDR3. In DNA, the CDR3 is TGTGCCAGCTCACCAGGACAGGCACGACATGAAGCTTTCTTT. It translates to CASSPGQARHEAFF. Full variable domain (missing parts from reference TRBV18 and TRBJ1-1): NAGVMQNPRHLVRRRGQEARLRCSPMKGHSHVYWYRQLPEEGLKFMVYLQKENIIDESGMPKERFSAEFPKEGPSILRIQQVVRGDSAAYFCASSPGQARHEAFFGQGTRLTVV.

The J gene is TRBJ2-1, the V gene TRBV7-2, with D uncertain. The CDR3 has 14 residues. Trimming removed 6 bases at V and 8 bases at J, with 17 bases between. Germline V gives CDR1 SGHTA, CDR2 FQGNSA. In DNA, the CDR3 is TGTGCCAGCAGAAGAGAGTTTAGGAGCGATGAGCAGTTCTTC. Translated, it gives CASRREFRSDEQFF.

The gene calls are TRBV5-1 and TRBJ2-1; TRBD2 might be the D (5 bases). The CDR3 spans 13 residues. Germline values: CDR1 SGHRS, CDR2 YFSETQ. Between the trimmed V and J ends, which lost 2 bases and 9 bases, there was a span of 12 bases. CDR3 coding DNA: TGCGCCAGCAGCTTTAAGGCCGAGGGTGAGCAGTTCTTC. Residues: CASSFKAEGEQFF.